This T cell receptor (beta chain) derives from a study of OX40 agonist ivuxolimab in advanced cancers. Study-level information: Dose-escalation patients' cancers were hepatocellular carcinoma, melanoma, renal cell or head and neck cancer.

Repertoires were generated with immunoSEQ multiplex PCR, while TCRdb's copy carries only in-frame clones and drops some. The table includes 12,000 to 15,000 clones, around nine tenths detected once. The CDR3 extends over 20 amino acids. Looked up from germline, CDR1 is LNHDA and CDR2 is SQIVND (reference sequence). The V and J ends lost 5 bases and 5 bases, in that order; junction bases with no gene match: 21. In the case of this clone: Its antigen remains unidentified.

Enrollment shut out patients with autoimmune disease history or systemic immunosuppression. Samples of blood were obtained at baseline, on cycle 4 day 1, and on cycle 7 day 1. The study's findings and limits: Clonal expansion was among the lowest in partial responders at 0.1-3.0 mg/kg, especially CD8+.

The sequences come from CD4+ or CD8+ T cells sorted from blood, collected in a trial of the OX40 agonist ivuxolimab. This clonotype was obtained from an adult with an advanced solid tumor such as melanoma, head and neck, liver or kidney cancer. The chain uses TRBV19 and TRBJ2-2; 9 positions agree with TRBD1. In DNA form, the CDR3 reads TGTGCCAGTAGTGGCCCTCCGGGACAGGGTCGCCAATCCGGTACCGGGGAGCTGTTTTTT. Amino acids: CASSGPPGQGRQSGTGELFF.